This T cell receptor (beta chain) was obtained from a study of OX40 agonist ivuxolimab in advanced cancers. Study-level background: Anti-PD-1, anti-PD-L1 or anti-CTLA-4 therapy given earlier was allowed, and around 40% had some. Study conclusions and caveats: CD8+ T cells averaged more expanded clones than CD4+.

Looked up from germline, CDR1 is MDHEN and CDR2 is SYDVKM. V was clipped by 7 bases and J by 0 bases, with 13 bases between them. The CDR3 length is 16 residues. Comment on this clone: Its antigen remains unknown.

Some clones are missing from TCRdb's copy, which holds only in-frame ones; the method was immunoSEQ multiplex PCR. Of about 68,000 clones listed, around 83% are singletons. J is TRBJ2-6 and V is TRBV28; D is unclear. Sample: CD4+ or CD8+ T cells sorted from blood, taken in a trial of the OX40 agonist ivuxolimab. The TCR comes from an adult with an advanced solid tumor such as melanoma, head and neck, liver or kidney cancer. CDR3: CASTKGSHSGANVLTF. For the CDR3, the DNA is TGTGCCAGCACCAAAGGGTCGCACTCTGGGGCCAACGTCCTGACTTTC. Supplemented by reference TRBV28 and TRBJ2-6, the full variable domain reads DVKVTQSSRYLVKRTGEKVFLECVQDMDHENMFWYRQDPGLGLRLIYFSYDVKMKEKGDIPEGYSVSREKKERFSLILESASTNQTSMYLCASTKGSHSGANVLTFGAGSRLTVL.